This TCR beta chain was obtained from a study of T cell changes during pregnancy in multiple sclerosis. The data were produced by immunoSEQ multiplex PCR, yet TCRdb's version contains in-frame clones alone and is incomplete. The sample carries tens of thousands of clones, approximately 92% recorded once. This clonotype was sampled from a female donor with multiple sclerosis, enrolled in a pregnancy study. Here the sequenced sample was CD4+ T cells from peripheral blood mononuclear cells, taken after pregnancy.

The CDR3 here is CASGLVGLGFPYEQYF. The DNA for the CDR3 is TGTGCTAGTGGTTTGGTCGGACTCGGATTCCCTTACGAGCAGTACTTC. The chain uses TRBV12-5 and TRBJ2-7, with D perhaps TRBD2 (5 bases). Germline V lookup: CDR1 LGHNT, CDR2 FRNRAP. V was cut by 0 bases and J by 4 bases, with 16 bases left in between. There are 16 residues in the CDR3.